The next 25 T cell receptor beta chains were all read from a single sample in a study of a mutant IDH1 vaccine in newly diagnosed glioma. Produced via immunoSEQ multiplex PCR; TCRdb's table is partial and in-frame only. The sample records around 63,000 clones, more than 85% being singletons. Noted time point: baseline, week 1 (first vaccination visit). Documented treatment: pre-vaccination baseline after standard-of-care therapy. The specimen was PBMCs, collected from a glioma patient treated with radiotherapy, temozolomide or both. These receptors were obtained from a man aged 50 to 59 with glioma.

This clone was seen only a few times. J is TRBJ1-3 and V is TRBV5-1; a weak D match, TRBD1 (5 bases). The CDR3 runs to 16 residues. Germline-derived CDR1 and CDR2 are SGHRS and YFSETQ. Trimming cost V 0 bases and J 0 bases, with 10 bases left between them. CDR3 nucleotide sequence: TGCGCCAGCAGCTTGGTGGGACCCTCCTCTGGAAACACCATATATTTT. Translated, it gives CASSLVGPSSGNTIYF. Based on the CDR3 plus reference TRBV5-1 and TRBJ1-3, the full variable domain is KAGVTQTPRYLIKTRGQQVTLSCSPISGHRSVSWYQQTPGQGLQFLFEYFSETQRNKGNFPGRFSGRQFSNSRSEMNVSTLELGDSALYLCASSLVGPSSGNTIYFGEGSWLTVV.

This clone was found once. An end of the junction does not agree with germline; a read error may underlie this. The genes are TRBV7-7 and TRBJ1-2; D is unresolved. The CDR3 runs 16 residues. Germline V lookup: CDR1 SSHAT, CDR2 FNYEAQ (reference sequence). CDR3 loop: CASSLALAGLNYGYTF. The CDR3 DNA sequence: TGTGCTAGCAGCTTAGCGCTTGCAGGATTGAACTATGGCTACACCTTC.

This clone was recorded only once. The gene calls are TRBV7-2 and TRBJ1-6, with TRBD1 identical over 7 bases. V lost 1 base to trimming and J lost 9 bases; unmatched junction nucleotides: 12. The CDR3 runs to 17 residues. CDR1 and CDR2 from the germline V gene are SGHTA and FQGNSA. The CDR3 loop is CASSLVGGGRGLSPLHF. For the CDR3, the DNA is TGTGCCAGCAGCTTAGTGGGTGGTGGGAGGGGGCTTTCACCCCTCCACTTT.

This chain connects TRBV6-5 to TRBJ2-5, with D unresolved. Trimming stripped 6 bases from V and 0 bases from J, with 8 bases between. The CDR3 covers 13 residues. CDR1 and CDR2 (germline): MNHEY, SVGAGI. The DNA of the CDR3 is TGTGCCAGCAGCGGGCAGAACCAAGAGACCCAGTACTTC. Its protein product is CASSGQNQETQYF.

The V and J genes are TRBV10-3 and TRBJ2-7; unclear D gene. Between the trimmed V and J ends, which lost 2 bases and 4 bases, there was a span of 9 bases. CDR3 size: 13 residues. The germline gives CDR1 ENHRY, CDR2 SYGVKD. As DNA, the CDR3 is TGTGCCATCAGTGAGGGGCAGCCGTACGAGCAGTACTTC. Translating gives CAISEGQPYEQYF.

This chain links TRBV6-4 with TRBJ2-3; 8 nucleotides line up with TRBD2. This CDR3 has 14 residues. J gave up 4 bases and V 2 bases, and 2 bases lay outside the gene matches. Germline lookup yields CDR1 MRHNA and CDR2 SNTAGT. The DNA of the CDR3 is TGTGCCAGCAGTGACGACGGGGGGGCAGATACGCAGTATTTT. Translation: CASSDDGGADTQYF.

The chain joins TRBV5-1 to TRBJ2-5; 9 bases line up with TRBD1. Germline V CDR1 and CDR2: SGHRS, YFSETQ. This CDR3 comprises 15 residues. V gave up 2 bases and J gave up 1 base; unmatched junction bases: 3. CDR3 DNA: TGCGCCAGCAGCTTAATGGGACAGGGCCAAGAGACCCAGTACTTC. Encoded protein: CASSLMGQGQETQYF.

This sequence joins TRBV28 and TRBJ2-7; 10 positions agree with TRBD1. The germline V gene encodes CDR1 MDHEN and CDR2 SYDVKM. The V and J ends lost 6 bases and 5 bases, in that order; junction bases with no gene match: 4. This CDR3 contains 13 residues. The CDR3 spells CASRGTGDHEQYF. CDR3 nucleotides: TGTGCCAGCAGGGGGACAGGGGACCACGAGCAGTACTTC.

V usage is TRBV27 and J usage is TRBJ2-7, with 8 bases lining up with TRBD1. Trimming cost V 5 bases and J 2 bases; bases outside gene matches: 2. Germline CDR1 is MNHEY and CDR2 is SMNVEV (reference sequence). The CDR3 consists of 13 residues. The CDR3: CASSLDRAYEQYF. The CDR3 DNA is TGTGCCAGCAGTCTGGACAGGGCCTACGAGCAGTACTTC.

This chain connects TRBV7-2 to TRBJ1-2; 7 nucleotides agree with TRBD1. CDR3 length: 14 residues. Germline lookup yields CDR1 SGHTA and CDR2 FQGNSA. Germline trimming cut 3 bases from V and 3 bases from J; bases unmatched to any gene: 4. This chain's CDR3 is CASSFGQAYYGYTF. CDR3 in DNA: TGTGCCAGCAGCTTCGGACAGGCATACTATGGCTACACCTTC.

V and J are TRBV7-8 and TRBJ1-4; perhaps TRBD1 as D (6 bases). Germline V lookup: CDR1 SGHVS, CDR2 FQNEAQ. There are 15 residues in the CDR3. V was clipped by 5 bases and J by 4 bases, with 14 bases between them. CDR3 coding DNA: TGTGCCAGCAGCCCGCAGCAGGGGCTTAATGAAAAACTGTTTTTT. This encodes CASSPQQGLNEKLFF.

The rearrangement joins TRBV4-1 to TRBJ1-1; D is ambiguous. This CDR3 spans 15 amino acids. V was cut by 1 base and J by 4 bases, with 13 bases left in between. Germline V gene data show CDR1 as MGHRA and CDR2 as YSYEKL. The CDR3 DNA reads as TGCGCCAGCAGCCAAGGACGGGCAGACGTCACTGAAGCTTTCTTT. It codes for CASSQGRADVTEAFF.

The chain carries TRBV4-2 and TRBJ1-5, with 7 bases matching TRBD1. Losses at the gene ends were 3 bases for V and 7 bases for J; bases not matched to a gene: 6. CDR3 size: 14 residues. Per the germline V gene, CDR1 is LGHNA and CDR2 is YNFKEQ. The CDR3 region has the DNA TGTGCCAGCAGCCAGGACAGGTCTGGACAGCCCCAGCATTTT. This translates into CASSQDRSGQPQHF.

The chain has TRBV28 and TRBJ2-3; 14 nucleotides align to TRBD2. Germline V gene data show CDR1 as MDHEN and CDR2 as SYDVKM. Germline trimming cut 6 bases from V and 5 bases from J; bases unmatched to any gene: 7. This CDR3 spans 16 amino acids. CDR3 coding DNA: TGTGCCAGCAGCCCGGGACTAGCGGGAGTGAAAGATACGCAGTATTTT. This gives the protein CASSPGLAGVKDTQYF.

V and J are TRBV5-4 and TRBJ1-2; TRBD1 might be the D (5 bases). V lost 0 bases and J 4 bases, leaving 10 bases between the germline ends. The CDR3 totals 14 residues. CDR1 and CDR2 from the germline V gene are SGHNT and YYREEE (reference sequence). CDR3 sequence reads: CASSLGQGPYGYTF. The DNA for the CDR3 is TGTGCCAGCAGCTTGGGTCAGGGCCCCTATGGCTACACCTTC.

The CDR3 sequence: CAWSVVSGGLGEETQYF. The CDR3 DNA is TGTGCCTGGAGTGTCGTTTCCGGGGGGCTTGGGGAAGAGACCCAGTACTTC. The chain uses TRBV30 and TRBJ2-5; a possible D gene is TRBD2 (7 bases). Germline V gene data show CDR1 as GTSNPN and CDR2 as SVGIG (reference sequence). The CDR3 has 17 amino acids. The V end lost 0 bases, the J end lost 3 bases, and 20 bases lay between the germline ends.

The chain links TRBV5-4 to TRBJ1-1; a possible D gene is TRBD1 (5 bases). CDR1 and CDR2 from the germline V gene are SGHNT and YYREEE (reference sequence). V lost 0 bases and J lost 5, with 14 bases in between. The CDR3 covers 15 residues. DNA of the CDR3: TGTGCCAGCAGCTTGGTAGGGTCAGGGATGACTGAAGCTTTCTTT. This gives the protein CASSLVGSGMTEAFF.

This sequence joins TRBV10-2 and TRBJ2-1, with D possibly matching TRBD2 (6 bases). Trimming stripped 4 bases from V and 4 bases from J, with 17 bases between. Per germline, CDR1 WSHSY and CDR2 SAAADI. This CDR3 comprises 16 residues. As DNA, the CDR3 is TGCGCCAGCAGTGCCACCTTGGGGGGACGGTACAATGAGCAGTTCTTC. Translated, it gives CASSATLGGRYNEQFF.

CDR3 DNA: TGTGCCAGCAGCTGGGACAGGTCTAACTATGGCTACACCTTC. Protein sequence: CASSWDRSNYGYTF. This chain uses TRBV5-6 with TRBJ1-2, with 8 bases aligning to TRBD1. Germline trimming cut 3 bases from V and 0 bases from J; bases unmatched to any gene: 1. Germline V gene data show CDR1 as SGHDT and CDR2 as YYEEEE. The CDR3 runs to 14 residues.

This chain connects TRBV30 to TRBJ1-1, with D perhaps TRBD1 (5 bases). Trimming took off 0 bases at V and 0 bases at J, with 5 bases between the two ends. CDR3 length equals 13 residues. Germline V gene lookup returns CDR1 GTSNPN and CDR2 SVGIG (reference sequence). The CDR3 loop reads CAWSVGVNTEAFF. The CDR3 DNA sequence: TGTGCCTGGAGTGTGGGGGTGAACACTGAAGCTTTCTTT.

This clone occurred a few times. This chain connects TRBV7-3 to TRBJ2-2; TRBD1 agrees at 7 bases. The CDR3 is 13 residues long. CDR1 and CDR2 from the germline V gene are SGHTA and FQGTGA. With V trimmed by 4 bases and J by 7 bases, 3 bases remained unmatched. The DNA of the CDR3 is TGTGCCAGCAGCTCGACAGGGAACGGGGAGCTGTTTTTT. Translation gives CASSSTGNGELFF.

This clone was seen more than once but under ten times. V and J are TRBV30 and TRBJ1-4; D is perhaps TRBD1 (6 bases). CDR3 length: 15 residues. Trimming cost V 3 bases and J 5 bases, with 16 bases left between them. Germline V CDR1 and CDR2: GTSNPN, SVGIG (reference sequence). CDR3 sequence (DNA): TGTGCCTGGAGCTATAGGGACACATTAAATGAAAAACTGTTTTTT. Its translation: CAWSYRDTLNEKLFF.

The V and J genes are TRBV28 and TRBJ2-3; unclear D gene. Germline V gene lookup returns CDR1 MDHEN and CDR2 SYDVKM. The V and J ends lost 3 bases and 0 bases respectively, with 10 bases between them. The CDR3 extends over 15 amino acids. The DNA for the CDR3 is TGTGCCAGCAGTTTTGGCGGCACTAGCACAGATACGCAGTATTTT. Translation: CASSFGGTSTDTQYF.

The chain links TRBV25-1 to TRBJ1-1, with D unclear. Germline loops: CDR1 MGHDK, CDR2 SYGVNS. Trimming removed 3 bases at V and 8 bases at J, with 7 bases between. This CDR3 is built from 11 residues. The CDR3 loop is CASSEGAEAFF. CDR3 in DNA: TGTGCCAGCAGTGAGGGCGCAGAAGCTTTCTTT. Looking up the rest from reference TRBV25-1 and TRBJ1-1 gives the full variable domain: EADIYQTPRYLVIGTGKKITLECSQTMGHDKMYWYQQDPGMELHLIHYSYGVNSTEKGDLSSESTVSRIRTEHFPLTLESARPSHTSQYLCASSEGAEAFFGQGTRLTVV.

The chain is built from TRBV2 and TRBJ1-1, with a weak D call TRBD1 (6 bases). The V and J ends lost 4 bases and 4 bases respectively, with 13 bases between them. Germline lookup yields CDR1 SNHLY and CDR2 FYNNEI. This CDR3 is 14 amino acids long. This chain's CDR3 is CASSGLRGGTEAFF. The CDR3 coding sequence is TGTGCCAGCAGTGGTCTCAGGGGAGGCACTGAAGCTTTCTTT.